This record looks at one T cell receptor (beta chain) sequence and its context. This may arise from a read error, as a much more abundant clone is one base away. The source of the sample is a study of blood T cells in healthy people across ages. The length of the CDR3 is 15 residues. The V and J ends lost 8 bases and 3 bases respectively, with 16 bases between them. Germline lookup yields CDR1 ENHRY and CDR2 SYGVKD. For every donor, a draw yielded 9.5 to 10 milliliters of peripheral blood. The authors ran a second PCR of roughly 6 to 12 cycles using a sample-barcoded 5' primer and a J-beta primer mix. MiXCR was run by TCRdb on the 5' RACE reads, yielding one entry per CDR3 protein. This sample yields hundreds of thousands of distinct CDR3 sequences, of which roughly 30% are seen a single time; roughly 14% belongs to the top ten.

The clonotype was recovered from a woman older than 75 in good health. The sample was blood. V is TRBV10-3 and J is TRBJ2-2, with D unclear. CDR3 region: CAIGLVLRDTGELFF. The CDR3 coding sequence is TGTGCCATCGGCCTAGTTTTACGGGACACCGGGGAGCTGTTTTTT.